The rows below give T cell receptor beta chains drawn from one sample of a study of cytotoxic CD8 clonotypes in ibrutinib-treated CLL. TCRdb's copy holds only in-frame clones and misses some; the assay was immunoSEQ multiplex PCR. This sample yields some 84,000 clones, of which roughly 86% are seen a single time; around 5% belongs to the top ten. The sample was PBMCs, taken before ibrutinib treatment. These TCRs come from a human donor with chronic lymphocytic leukemia. Each CDR3 is given with its conserved first and last residue. The D gene is left open where the match is weak. Only part of the rows carry a size: once, few, many, or a class if the clone is expanded.

clone size | J gene | D gene | V gene | CDR3 DNA | CDR3 protein
few | TRBJ2-2 | . | TRBV10-3 | TGTGCCATCAGTGAGTCGACGCTAAGGCCCACCGGGGAGCTGTTTTTT | CAISESTLRPTGELFF
few | TRBJ2-5 | TRBD2 | TRBV11-2 | TGTGCCAGCAGCCTTATAGCGGGAGAAGTGCGAGAGACCCAGTACTTC | CASSLIAGEVRETQYF
. | TRBJ1-1 | . | TRBV6-1 | TGTGCCAGCACTCGAGACAGTAAAGCTTTCTTT | CASTRDSKAFF
. | TRBJ2-7 | TRBD2 | TRBV4-2 | TGTGCCAGCAGCCAAGCTCTTGCGGGACTAGCGGGAGCGTCCTACGAGCAGTACTTC | CASSQALAGLAGASYEQYF
. | TRBJ2-3 | TRBD1 | TRBV6-5 | TGTGCCAGCAGTTATGACAGGGGGTTGTCAGATACGCAGTATTTT | CASSYDRGLSDTQYF
. | TRBJ2-3 | . | TRBV7-9 | TGTGCCAGTCGCCGGCATGGCAGCACAGATACGCAGTATTTT | CASRRHGSTDTQYF
few | TRBJ1-2 | . | TRBV7-3 | TGTGCCAGCAGCTTCTTACAGGGCCATGGCTACACCTTC | CASSFLQGHGYTF
. | TRBJ1-4 | . | TRBV4-1 | TGCGCCAGCAGCCAAGACTTCGTGAACAGAAATAATGAAAAACTGTTTTTT | CASSQDFVNRNNEKLFF
. | TRBJ1-1 | . | TRBV14 | TGTGCCAGCAGCCAAGATTTGGCGGTCAATGAAGCTTTCTTT | CASSQDLAVNEAFF
. | TRBJ1-1 | . | TRBV27 | TGTGCCAGCAGTTTATTCAGAGGCGGAGGGGATGAAGCTTTCTTT | CASSLFRGGGDEAFF
. | TRBJ2-7 | TRBD2 | TRBV28 | TGTGCCAGCAGCGCTCTAGCGGGCCACGAGCAGTACTTC | CASSALAGHEQYF
. | TRBJ2-5 | TRBD2 | TRBV7-2 | TGTGCCAGCAGCTTTGCGGGACTAGCGGGAGGGCCGGAGACCCAGTACTTC | CASSFAGLAGGPETQYF
few | TRBJ2-5 | TRBD2 | TRBV5-4 | TGTGCCAGCAGCACGGGACTAGCGGGAGGGCAAGAGACCCAGTACTTC | CASSTGLAGGQETQYF
. | TRBJ2-4 | . | TRBV28 | TGTGCCAGCAGAAGTACTGCCGGGCCCTCGGGGAACATTCAGTACTTC | CASRSTAGPSGNIQYF
. | TRBJ1-4 | . | TRBV5-1 | TGCGCCAGCCGGGCAGGGATGGATGAAAAACTGTTTTTT | CASRAGMDEKLFF
once | TRBJ2-3 | TRBD2 | TRBV28 | TGTGCCAGCATGGGGACTAGCGGGAGCGAGGCAGATACGCAGTATTTT | CASMGTSGSEADTQYF
. | TRBJ2-3 | . | TRBV27 | TGTGCCAGCAGTTTATCGGGGACTGGGGCTAGCACAGATACGCAGTATTTT | CASSLSGTGASTDTQYF
. | TRBJ2-7 | . | TRBV21-1 | . | CASSVASGTLGHEQYF
. | TRBJ1-1 | TRBD1 | TRBV30 | TGTGCCTGGAGGGTAGGACAGGACACTGAAGCTTTCTTT | CAWRVGQDTEAFF
. | TRBJ1-2 | . | TRBV29-1 | TGCAGCGTTGAAGAACCTCTCTCCACCGGTGGCTACACCTTC | CSVEEPLSTGGYTF
. | TRBJ2-1 | . | TRBV21-1 | TGTGCCAGCAGCAAAGAAAGGGACGTGGAGCAGTTCTTC | CASSKERDVEQFF
. | TRBJ1-1 | . | TRBV29-1 | TGCAGCGTTTCTGGAACAACCGGGACACGTGCTTTCTTT | CSVSGTTGTRAFF
. | TRBJ2-7 | . | TRBV5-4 | TGTGCCAGCAGCTTGGTTGGGGGAGAGTCCGAGCAGTACTTC | CASSLVGGESEQYF
. | TRBJ2-2 | TRBD2 | TRBV6-1 | TGTGCCAGCACGATTAGCGGGAAGGTCGGGGAGCTGTTTTTT | CASTISGKVGELFF
. | TRBJ1-3 | . | TRBV7-3 | TGTGCCAGCAGATCACAGGGCTCTGGAAACACCATATATTTT | CASRSQGSGNTIYF
. | TRBJ2-1 | . | TRBV4-1 | TGCGCCAGCAGCCAAGTCTTAAGCCAAGCTGAGCAGTTCTTC | CASSQVLSQAEQFF
once | TRBJ2-1 | . | TRBV29-1 | TGCAGCGTCCGGGACCCCCGAGGCAATGAGCAGTTCTTC | CSVRDPRGNEQFF